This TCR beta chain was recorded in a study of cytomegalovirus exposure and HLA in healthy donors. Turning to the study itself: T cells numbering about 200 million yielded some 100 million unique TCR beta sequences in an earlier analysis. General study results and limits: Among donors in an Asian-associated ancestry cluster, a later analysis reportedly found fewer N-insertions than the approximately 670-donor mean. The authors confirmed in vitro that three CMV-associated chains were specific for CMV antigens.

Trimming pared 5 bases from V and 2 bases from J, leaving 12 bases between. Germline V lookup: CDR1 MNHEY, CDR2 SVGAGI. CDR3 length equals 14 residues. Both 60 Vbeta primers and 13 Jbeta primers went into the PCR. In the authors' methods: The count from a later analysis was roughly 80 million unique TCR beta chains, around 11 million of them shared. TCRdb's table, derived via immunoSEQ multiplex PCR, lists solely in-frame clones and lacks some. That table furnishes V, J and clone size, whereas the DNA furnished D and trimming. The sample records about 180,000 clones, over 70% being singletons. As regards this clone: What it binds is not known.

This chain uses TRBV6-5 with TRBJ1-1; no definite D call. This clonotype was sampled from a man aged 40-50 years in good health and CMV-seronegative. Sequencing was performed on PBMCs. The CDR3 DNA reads TGTGCCAGCAGTACCCCGAGGGCAAACACTGAAGCTTTCTTT. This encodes CASSTPRANTEAFF.